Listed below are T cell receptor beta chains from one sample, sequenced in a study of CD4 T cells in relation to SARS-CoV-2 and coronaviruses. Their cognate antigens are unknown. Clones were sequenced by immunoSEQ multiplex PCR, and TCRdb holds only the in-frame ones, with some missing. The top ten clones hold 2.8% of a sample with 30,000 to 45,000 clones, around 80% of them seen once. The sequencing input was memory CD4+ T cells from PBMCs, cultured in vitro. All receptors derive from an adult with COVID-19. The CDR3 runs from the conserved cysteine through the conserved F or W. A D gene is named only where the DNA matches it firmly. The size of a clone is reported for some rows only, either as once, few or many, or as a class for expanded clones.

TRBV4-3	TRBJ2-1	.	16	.	CASSQDLAEPYNEQFF	TGCGCCAGCAGCCAAGATTTAGCGGAACCTTACAATGAGCAGTTCTTC
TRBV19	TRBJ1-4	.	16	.	CASSTNIAAINEKLFF	TGTGCCAGTAGTACGAATATCGCGGCTATTAATGAAAAACTGTTTTTT
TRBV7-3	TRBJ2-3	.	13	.	CASGVDSTDTQYF	TGTGCCAGCGGAGTTGATAGCACAGATACGCAGTATTTT
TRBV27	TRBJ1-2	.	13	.	CASSLNRAHGYTF	TGTGCCAGCAGTTTAAACAGGGCGCATGGCTACACCTTC
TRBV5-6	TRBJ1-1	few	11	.	CASSLGGEAFF	TGTGCCAGCAGCTTGGGGGGTGAAGCTTTCTTT
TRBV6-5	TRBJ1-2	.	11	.	CASSRSDGYTF	TGTGCCAGCAGTCGGTCAGATGGCTACACCTTC
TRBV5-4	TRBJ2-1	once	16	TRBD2	CASSSEAGGFYNEQFF	TGTGCCAGCAGCTCGGAGGCGGGAGGGTTTTACAATGAGCAGTTCTTC
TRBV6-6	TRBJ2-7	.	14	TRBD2	CASVRGVLGYEQYF	TGTGCCAGCGTTCGGGGGGTATTGGGGTACGAGCAGTACTTC
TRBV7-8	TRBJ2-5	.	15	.	CASSLLVGAQETQYF	TGTGCCAGCAGCTTACTAGTGGGGGCACAAGAGACCCAGTACTTC
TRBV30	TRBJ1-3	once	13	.	CAWSKNSGNTIYF	TGTGCCTGGAGTAAGAACTCTGGAAACACCATATATTTT
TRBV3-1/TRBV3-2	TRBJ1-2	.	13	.	CASSPQGNYGYTF	TGTGCCAGCAGTCCCCAGGGGAACTATGGCTACACCTTC
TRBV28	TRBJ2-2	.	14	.	CASSTSGGAGELFF	TGTGCCAGCAGCACCTCAGGAGGGGCCGGGGAGCTGTTTTTT
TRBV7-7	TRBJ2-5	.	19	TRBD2	CASRRYRGRPSGSLETQYF	TGTGCTAGCAGGCGTTACAGGGGACGTCCTAGCGGGAGTCTAGAGACCCAGTACTTC
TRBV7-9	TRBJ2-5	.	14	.	CASSLAPDRETQYF	TGTGCCAGCAGCTTAGCCCCCGACAGGGAGACCCAGTACTTC
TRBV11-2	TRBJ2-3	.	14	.	CASSLAEATDTQYF	TGTGCCAGCAGCTTAGCGGAGGCGACAGATACGCAGTATTTT
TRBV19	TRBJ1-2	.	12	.	CASSRSISGYTF	TGTGCCAGTAGTCGCTCCATAAGTGGCTACACCTTC
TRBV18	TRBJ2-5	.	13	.	CASSRQEQETQYF	TGTGCCAGCTCACGTCAGGAACAAGAGACCCAGTACTTC
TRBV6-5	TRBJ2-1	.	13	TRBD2	CASSSGARNEQFF	TGTGCCAGCAGTAGCGGGGCCCGCAATGAGCAGTTCTTC
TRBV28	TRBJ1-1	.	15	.	CASSLSPGMNTEAFF	TGTGCCAGCAGTTTGTCCCCCGGGATGAACACTGAAGCTTTCTTT
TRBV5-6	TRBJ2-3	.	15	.	CASSSFSREQDTQYF	TGTGCCAGCAGCTCATTCTCGAGGGAGCAAGATACGCAGTATTTT
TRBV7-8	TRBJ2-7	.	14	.	CASSLYRVPYEQYF	TGTGCCAGCAGCTTATACAGAGTTCCCTACGAGCAGTACTTC
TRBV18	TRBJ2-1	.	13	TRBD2	CASSPPELAGGFF	TGTGCCAGCTCACCACCGGAACTAGCGGGAGGGTTCTTC
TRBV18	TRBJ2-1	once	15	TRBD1	CASSRKAGTGLEQFF	TGTGCCAGCTCTCGAAAAGCCGGGACAGGGCTAGAGCAGTTCTTC
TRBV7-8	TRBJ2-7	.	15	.	CASSFQTTTSYEQYF	TGTGCCAGCAGCTTCCAGACTACCACCTCCTACGAGCAGTACTTC
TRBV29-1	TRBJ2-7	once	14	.	CSVGWGSRPYEQYF	TGCAGCGTTGGATGGGGTTCTCGGCCGTACGAGCAGTACTTC
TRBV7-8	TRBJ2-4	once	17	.	CASSLDLKPERKNIQYF	TGTGCCAGCAGCTTAGATCTGAAGCCCGAACGAAAAAACATTCAGTACTTC
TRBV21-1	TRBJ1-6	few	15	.	CASSKNEDGISPLHF	TGTGCCAGCAGCAAAAACGAGGACGGAATCTCACCCCTCCACTTT
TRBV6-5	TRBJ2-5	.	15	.	CASSSPGRSLETQYF	TGTGCCAGCAGTTCCCCGGGCCGAAGTTTGGAGACCCAGTACTTC
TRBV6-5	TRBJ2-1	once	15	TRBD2	CASSSGLAGANEQFF	TGTGCCAGCAGTTCTGGGCTAGCGGGGGCCAATGAGCAGTTCTTC
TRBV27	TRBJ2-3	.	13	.	CASSLGDTDTQYF	TGTGCCAGCAGTTTGGGGGACACAGATACGCAGTATTTT
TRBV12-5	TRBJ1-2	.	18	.	CASGLVLARDGGNYGYTF	TGTGCTAGTGGTTTGGTACTGGCCCGGGACGGCGGTAACTATGGCTACACCTTC
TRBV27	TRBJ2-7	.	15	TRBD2	CASSLRLAGGGEQYF	TGTGCCAGCAGCCTGAGACTAGCGGGAGGAGGCGAGCAGTACTTC
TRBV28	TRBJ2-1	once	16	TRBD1	CASSLGHGTGPNEQFF	TGTGCCAGCAGTTTAGGGCACGGGACAGGGCCCAATGAGCAGTTCTTC
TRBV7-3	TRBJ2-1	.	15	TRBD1	CASSLTGTAYNEQFF	TGTGCCAGCAGCTTAACTGGGACAGCATACAATGAGCAGTTCTTC
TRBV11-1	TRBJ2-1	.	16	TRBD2	CASSLASGRSDNEQFF	TGTGCCAGCAGCTTAGCTAGCGGGAGATCGGACAATGAGCAGTTCTTC
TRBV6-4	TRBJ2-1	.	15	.	CATRDRPSSYNEQFF	TGTGCCACCCGAGACAGGCCCAGCTCCTACAATGAGCAGTTCTTC
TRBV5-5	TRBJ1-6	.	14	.	CATRGPGRNSPLHF	TGTGCCACCCGGGGGCCAGGTCGTAATTCACCCCTCCACTTT
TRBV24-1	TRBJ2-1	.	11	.	CATRKNNEQFF	TGTGCCACCAGGAAGAACAATGAGCAGTTCTTC
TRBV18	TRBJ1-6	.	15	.	CASSPQQGVNSPLHF	TGTGCCAGCTCACCACAACAGGGCGTCAATTCACCCCTCCACTTT
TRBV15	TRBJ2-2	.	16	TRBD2	CATSGGLAGGTGELFF	TGTGCCACCAGCGGGGGGCTAGCGGGAGGGACCGGGGAGCTGTTTTTT
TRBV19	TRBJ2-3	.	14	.	CASSTAISTDTQYF	TGTGCCAGTAGTACGGCGATTAGCACAGATACGCAGTATTTT
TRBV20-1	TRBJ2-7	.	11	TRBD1	CSAGGQGKSYF	TGCAGTGCTGGCGGACAGGGTAAATCGTACTTC
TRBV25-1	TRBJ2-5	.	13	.	CASSRGFQETQYF	TGTGCCAGCAGTCGGGGGTTTCAAGAGACCCAGTACTTC
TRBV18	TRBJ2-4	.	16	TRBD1	CASSPRQTGGWDIQYF	TGTGCCAGCTCACCCCGACAGACAGGGGGCTGGGACATTCAGTACTTC
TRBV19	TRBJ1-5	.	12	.	CASSKEYQPQHF	TGTGCCAGTTCCAAGGAGTATCAGCCCCAGCATTTT
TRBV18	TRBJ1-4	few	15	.	CASSPNSGRAEKLFF	TGTGCCAGCTCACCAAATTCGGGACGGGCGGAAAAACTGTTTTTT
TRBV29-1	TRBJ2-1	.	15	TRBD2	CSVLSIREGLNEQFF	TGCAGCGTGCTATCTATACGGGAGGGCCTCAATGAGCAGTTCTTC
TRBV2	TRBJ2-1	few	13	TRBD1	CASYGQGGNEQFF	TGTGCCAGCTATGGACAGGGGGGGAATGAGCAGTTCTTC
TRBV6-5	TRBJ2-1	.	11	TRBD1	CASIYRGVKFF	TGTGCCAGCATCTACAGGGGTGTTAAGTTCTTC